Below, 16 T cell receptor beta chains from the same sample are listed, as sequenced in a study of cytomegalovirus exposure and HLA in healthy donors. PCR used 60 Vbeta primers and 13 Jbeta primers. Method: immunoSEQ multiplex PCR; TCRdb's copy keeps in-frame clones and lacks some. Of 150,000 to 200,000 clones listed, roughly four fifths were seen once; the top ten hold roughly 2.1%. Sequencing used PBMCs. Every receptor here comes from a woman aged 18-29 years in good health and CMV-seropositive.

The gene calls are TRBV27 and TRBJ2-7; D is possibly TRBD1 (8 bases). The germline gives CDR1 MNHEY, CDR2 SMNVEV (reference sequence). This CDR3 has 15 amino acids. V lost 3 bases and J lost 4, with 16 bases in between. CDR3 in amino acids: CASSLSGTGTYEQYF. CDR3 DNA: TGTGCCAGCAGTTTGAGCGGGACAGGAACTTACGAGCAGTACTTC.

CDR3 protein: CASSQDGLPYEQYF. In nucleotides, the CDR3 is TGTGCCAGCAGCCAAGATGGGCTACCCTACGAGCAGTACTTC. J is TRBJ2-7 and V is TRBV4-2; the D is unclear. This CDR3 region has 14 residues. CDR1 and CDR2 from the germline V gene are LGHNA and YNFKEQ. V gave up 0 bases and J gave up 2 bases, with 8 bases separating them.

The V call is TRBV27, the J call TRBJ1-5; D perhaps matches TRBD1 (5 bases). V lost 2 bases to trimming and J lost 1 base, with 9 bases between them. Germline-derived CDR1 and CDR2 are MNHEY and SMNVEV (reference sequence). The CDR3 length is 15 residues. The CDR3 spells CASSLIGGSNQPQHF. For the CDR3, the DNA is TGTGCCAGCAGTTTAATTGGGGGGAGCAATCAGCCCCAGCATTTT.

V usage is TRBV7-3 and J usage is TRBJ1-1; D is ambiguous. This CDR3 spans 14 amino acids. The V gene lost 0 bases and the J gene lost 4 bases, with 9 bases spanning the gap. The germline V gene has CDR1 SGHTA and CDR2 FQGTGA. In DNA form, the CDR3 reads TGTGCCAGCAGCTTAACCCATACGAGCACTGAAGCTTTCTTT. Translating it yields CASSLTHTSTEAFF.

The V gene is TRBV29-1, the J gene TRBJ2-7, with a tentative D call TRBD2 (5 bases). Germline lookup yields CDR1 SQVTM and CDR2 ANQGSEA. The CDR3 loop spans 15 amino acids. Trimming removed 1 base at V and 2 bases at J, with 15 bases between. CDR3 nucleotides: TGCAGCGTTGAAGCCCCCGAGCCGGGGACCTACGAGCAGTACTTC. As protein: CSVEAPEPGTYEQYF.

This clone was recorded once. The chain employs TRBV7-9 and TRBJ1-1, with 10 bases lining up with TRBD1. The CDR3 extends over 16 amino acids. Looked up from germline, CDR1 is SEHNR and CDR2 is FQNEAQ (reference sequence). J lost 0 bases, V lost 5 bases, and 6 bases had no gene match. CDR3 sequence: CASSPGTGELNTEAFF. As DNA, the CDR3 is TGTGCCAGCAGCCCCGGGACAGGGGAATTGAACACTGAAGCTTTCTTT.

V is TRBV6-5 and J is TRBJ2-2; no reliable D call. This CDR3 has 12 residues. Germline V gene lookup returns CDR1 MNHEY and CDR2 SVGAGI. V lost 2 bases and J lost 6, with 4 bases in between. The CDR3 region has the DNA TGTGCCAGCAGTTACACTGCCGGGGAGCTGTTTTTT. As protein: CASSYTAGELFF.

This clone was found a few times. The CDR3 protein is CASSQLAGSVNEQFF. The DNA of the CDR3 is TGTGCCAGCAGTCAACTAGCGGGGTCAGTCAATGAGCAGTTCTTC. J is TRBJ2-1 and V is TRBV6-4; 10 bases agree with TRBD2. Trimming cost V 5 bases and J 6 bases; bases outside gene matches: 7. From germline, CDR1 is MRHNA and CDR2 SNTAGT. The CDR3 length is 15 residues.

V and J are TRBV6-5 and TRBJ2-2, with a tentative D call TRBD2 (6 bases). V was shortened by 6 bases and J by 1 base, with 9 bases between the two germline ends. Germline V gives CDR1 MNHEY, CDR2 SVGAGI. This CDR3 has 14 amino acids. CDR3 loop: CASREGRNTGELFF. DNA for the CDR3: TGTGCCAGCAGGGAGGGTCGGAACACCGGGGAGCTGTTTTTT.

The chain has TRBV25-1 and TRBJ2-1, with 7 bases identical to TRBD1. Germline lookup yields CDR1 MGHDK and CDR2 SYGVNS. The CDR3 runs 14 residues. The V segment lost 6 bases and the J segment 12 bases; nucleotides outside the gene matches: 14. CDR3 bases: TGTGCCAGCAGCCCCAGGGGGATCAGAGGTGGGCAGTTCTTC. Translating gives CASSPRGIRGGQFF.

The chain links TRBV28 to TRBJ1-3; D ambiguous. Germline CDR1 is MDHEN and CDR2 is SYDVKM. The CDR3 loop spans 14 amino acids. Trimming cost V 7 bases and J 0 bases, with 10 bases left between them. The CDR3, as DNA: TGTGCCAGCACCAAAGGGAGCTCTGGAAACACCATATATTTT. Its protein is CASTKGSSGNTIYF.

This chain joins TRBV7-9 and TRBJ1-5; D perhaps matches TRBD1 (6 bases). Germline V gene sequence: CDR1 SEHNR, CDR2 FQNEAQ (reference sequence). V lost 5 bases and J 0 bases, leaving 20 bases between the germline ends. This CDR3 contains 18 residues. The DNA of the CDR3 is TGTGCCAGCAGCCATCCGACAGGTTTAAAATATAGCAATCAGCCCCAGCATTTT. Its protein is CASSHPTGLKYSNQPQHF. The complete variable domain, with remaining parts taken from reference TRBV7-9 and TRBJ1-5, reads DTGVSQNPRHKITKRGQNVTFRCDPISEHNRLYWYRQTLGQGPEFLTYFQNEAQLEKSRLLSDRFSAERPKGSFSTLEIQRTEQGDSAMYLCASSHPTGLKYSNQPQHFGDGTRLSIL.

A word on this clone: Other nucleotide sequences in the sample specify the same CDR3. The chain uses TRBV23-1 and TRBJ2-3; 9 bases fit TRBD1. TRBV23-1 is annotated as an ORF whose role is uncertain. J gave up 7 bases and V 2 bases, and 13 bases lay outside the gene matches. The CDR3 sequence is 17 residues long. CDR3 loop: CASSQIRGQGRSNTQYF. The DNA of the CDR3 is TGCGCCAGCAGTCAAATTCGGGGACAGGGCAGGTCGAATACGCAGTATTTT.

The rearrangement links TRBV7-2 to TRBJ2-5, with 7 positions matching TRBD2. From germline, CDR1 is SGHTA and CDR2 FQGNSA. With V trimmed by 2 bases and J by 4 bases, 7 bases remained unmatched. The CDR3 runs 15 residues. CDR3: CASSLNGGGIETQYF. The CDR3 bases are TGTGCCAGCAGCTTAAATGGGGGGGGTATAGAGACCCAGTACTTC.

The chain combines TRBV7-3 with TRBJ2-1; TRBD2 might be the D (5 bases). V dropped 5 bases and J dropped 1 base, with 15 bases sitting between them. The CDR3 contains 16 residues. Germline CDR1 and CDR2: SGHTA and FQGTGA. In nucleotides, the CDR3 is TGTGCCAGCAGCCCGGGTGCGGGCCCATCCTACAATGAGCAGTTCTTC. Translated, it gives CASSPGAGPSYNEQFF. Supplemented by reference TRBV7-3 and TRBJ2-1, the full variable domain reads GAGVSQTPSNKVTEKGKYVELRCDPISGHTALYWYRQSLGQGPEFLIYFQGTGAADDSGLPNDRFFAVRPEGSVSTLKIQRTERGDSAVYLCASSPGAGPSYNEQFFGPGTRLTVL.

The V and J genes are TRBV18 and TRBJ2-1; possibly TRBD2 for D (6 bases). V dropped 2 bases and J dropped 10 bases, with 21 bases sitting between them. In germline, CDR1 is KGHSH, CDR2 LQKENI. CDR3 length: 16 amino acids. CDR3 residues: CASSPNPPSAGPEQFF. The CDR3 nucleotides read TGTGCCAGCTCACCAAACCCCCCTAGCGCGGGGCCGGAGCAGTTCTTC.